This TCR beta chain was identified in a study of Ad26.COV2.S vaccination and SARS-CoV-2 variants (dated by TCRdb to the early 2020s). At the level of the whole study: Donors in the vaccine arm were drawn from COV1001, a phase I-IIa trial of Ad26.COV2.S in healthy adults that was multicentre, randomized, double-blind and placebo-controlled. Ad26.COV2.S was administered intramuscularly at a dose of 5x10^10 or 1x10^11 viral particles, either as one shot or as two shots given 56 days apart. Sequencing of the TCRbeta repertoire served to evaluate the specificity and breadth of SARS-CoV-2-reactive T cell receptors following Ad26.COV2.S vaccination. A total of approximately 32 samples were included in the TCR-sequenced set, comprising roughly 20 Ad26.COV2.S vaccine recipients, 5 placebo recipients and 8 SARS-CoV-2 convalescent individuals. Trial participants were randomized into five groups of five, in which low-dose or high-dose Ad26.COV2.S was given once or twice, or placebo was given on both occasions. Investigators remained blinded to trial group allocation during experiments and outcome assessment. Study-level results and caveats: After vaccination, spike-specific CD8+ and CD4+ T cell responses were reported to show substantial breadth. Spike-specific TCR breadth was higher in Ad26.COV2.S recipients than in placebo recipients (P = 0.0014). The study was not powered for comparison of responses between vaccine doses or regimens. The authors noted that the TCR breadth and depth analyses may have underestimated total T cell responses. Vaccine and placebo recipients had comparable non-spike TCR breadth, which fits with the vaccine containing only spike.

TCRbeta CDR3 regions were sequenced with the immunoSEQ Assay. After extraction, genomic DNA underwent amplification by bias-controlled multiplex PCR, followed by high-throughput sequencing. The study's processing was this. To quantify the absolute abundance of each unique TCRbeta CDR3 region, sequences were collapsed and filtered. T cell fraction was estimated by normalizing TCRbeta template counts to usable DNA, which was measured by amplifying reference genes present in all nucleated cells. Repertoire TCRs were annotated as SARS-CoV-2-specific when V gene, CDR3 amino acid sequence and J gene were exactly matched to a known reactive TCR set. MIRA supplied the reference SARS-CoV-2 TCR set, which was filtered for enrichment in COVID-19-positive ImmuneCODE repertoires so that public or cross-reactive TCRs were removed. Using the MIRA antigens, annotated TCRs were further analysed by specific ORF or by position within an ORF. Depth was the summed frequency of annotated unique rearrangements, while breadth was defined as annotated unique rearrangements over total unique productive rearrangements. TCR breadth was compared between groups using two-sided Wilcoxon rank-sum tests. In its TCRdb copy, this immuneACCESS table keeps in-frame sequences only and misses some clones. Where compared with another copy, unresolved V genes explain less than half of these, and the others have no known cause. That table supplies the V and J calls and clone size; D and trimming were determined from the DNA. This sample holds just under 250,000 clones; roughly 88% were observed only once. The ten largest make up approximately 11% of the sample.

The cysteine opens and the phenylalanine closes a CDR3 of 15 amino acids. Just the 45-base CDR3 DNA is kept, in frame starting at base 1. CDR1 and CDR2, looked up from the germline V gene, are SGHRS and YFSETQ. Trimming costs V 4 bases and J 8 bases, and their ends lie 21 bases apart. Concerning this clone: This receptor's antigen is unknown. No base-level quality is on record; no much larger clone is a single base apart.

The meaning of the sample's treatment or condition label: over 15 received Ad26.COV2.S at low or high dose, single or two shots; five or six received placebo; per-sample allocation not given. For vaccine and placebo recipients, repertoires were sequenced using samples collected on day 63 after the first injection. Cohort 1b enrolled around 23 adults aged 18-55 years at a single site in Boston, USA, between 29 July and 7 August 2020. As a vaccine, Ad26.COV2.S was a replication-incompetent adenovirus type 26 vector that expressed a prefusion-stabilized SARS-CoV-2 spike protein derived from the original Wuhan strain.

The TCR sequence derives from a person aged 18-65 years who received the Ad26.COV2.S COVID-19 vaccine or a placebo. The sequencing here drew on peripheral blood, taken in a trial of Ad26.COV2.S vaccine versus placebo. The chain links TRBV5-1 with TRBJ1-1; the D gene is unclear. The CDR3 protein: CASSLATPGSNEAFF. The sequence in DNA is TGCGCCAGCAGCCTGGCAACCCCCGGCTCGAACGAAGCTTTCTTT.